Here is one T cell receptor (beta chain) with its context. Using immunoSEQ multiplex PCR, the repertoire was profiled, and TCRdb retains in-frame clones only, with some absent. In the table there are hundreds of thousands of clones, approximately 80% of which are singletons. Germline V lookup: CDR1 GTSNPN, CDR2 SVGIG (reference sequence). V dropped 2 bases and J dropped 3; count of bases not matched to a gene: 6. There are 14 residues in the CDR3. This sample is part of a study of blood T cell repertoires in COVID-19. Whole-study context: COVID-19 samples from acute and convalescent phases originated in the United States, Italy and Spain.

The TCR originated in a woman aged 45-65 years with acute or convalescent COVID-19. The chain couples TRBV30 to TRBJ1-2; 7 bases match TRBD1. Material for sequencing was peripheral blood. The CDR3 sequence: CAWSSTGRYYGYTF. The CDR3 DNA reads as TGTGCCTGGAGTTCGACAGGGAGATACTATGGCTACACCTTC.